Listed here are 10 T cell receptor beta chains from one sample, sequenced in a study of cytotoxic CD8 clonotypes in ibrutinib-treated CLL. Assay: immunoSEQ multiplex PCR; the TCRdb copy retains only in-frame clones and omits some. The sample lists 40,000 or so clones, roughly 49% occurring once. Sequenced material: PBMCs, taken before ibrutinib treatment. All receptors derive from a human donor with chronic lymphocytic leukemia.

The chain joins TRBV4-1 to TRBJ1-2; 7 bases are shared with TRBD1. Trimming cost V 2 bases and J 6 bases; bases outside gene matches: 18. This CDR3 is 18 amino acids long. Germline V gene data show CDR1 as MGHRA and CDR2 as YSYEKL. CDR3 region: CASSQIWDSSSGWDGYTF. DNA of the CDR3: TGCGCCAGCAGCCAAATATGGGACAGCAGCTCGGGCTGGGATGGCTACACCTTC.

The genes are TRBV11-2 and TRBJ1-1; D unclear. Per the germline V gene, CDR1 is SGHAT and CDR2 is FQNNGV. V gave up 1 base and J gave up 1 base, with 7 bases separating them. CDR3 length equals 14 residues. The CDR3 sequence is CASSLGLQNTEAFF. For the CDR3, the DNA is TGTGCCAGCAGCTTAGGACTCCAGAACACTGAAGCTTTCTTT.

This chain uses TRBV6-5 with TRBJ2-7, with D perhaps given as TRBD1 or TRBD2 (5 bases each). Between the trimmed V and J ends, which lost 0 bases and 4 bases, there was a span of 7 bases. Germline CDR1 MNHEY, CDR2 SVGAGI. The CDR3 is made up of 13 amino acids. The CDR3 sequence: CASSYSGTYEQYF. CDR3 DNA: TGTGCCAGCAGTTACTCCGGGACGTACGAGCAGTACTTC.

The CDR3 bases are TGCGCCAGCAGCCGACAACAAGGACAGGGGGCGGGAAGCACAGATACGCAGTATTTT. As protein: CASSRQQGQGAGSTDTQYF. This chain links TRBV4-1 with TRBJ2-3; 11 nucleotides align to TRBD1. V was pared by 4 bases and J by 0 bases, with 12 bases of the junction left unmatched. CDR1 MGHRA and CDR2 YSYEKL come from the germline V gene. CDR3 length equals 19 residues.

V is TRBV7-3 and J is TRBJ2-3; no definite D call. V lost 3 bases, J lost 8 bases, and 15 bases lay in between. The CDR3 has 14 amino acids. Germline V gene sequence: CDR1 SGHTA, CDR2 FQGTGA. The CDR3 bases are TGTGCCAGCAGCTTGGGGATACCGGACCCTACGCAGTATTTT. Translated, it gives CASSLGIPDPTQYF.

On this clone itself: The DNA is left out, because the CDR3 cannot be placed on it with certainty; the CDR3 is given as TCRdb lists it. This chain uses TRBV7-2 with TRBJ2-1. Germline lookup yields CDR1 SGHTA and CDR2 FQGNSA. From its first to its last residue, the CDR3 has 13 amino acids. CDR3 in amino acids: CASSLRVGGGSLF.

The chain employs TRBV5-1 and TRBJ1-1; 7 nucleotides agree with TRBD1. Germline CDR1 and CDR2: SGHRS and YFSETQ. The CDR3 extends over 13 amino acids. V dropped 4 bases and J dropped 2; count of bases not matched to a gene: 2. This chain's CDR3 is CASSRDSNTEAFF. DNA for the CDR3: TGCGCCAGCAGCCGGGACAGTAACACTGAAGCTTTCTTT. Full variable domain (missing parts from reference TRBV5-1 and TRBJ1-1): KAGVTQTPRYLIKTRGQQVTLSCSPISGHRSVSWYQQTPGQGLQFLFEYFSETQRNKGNFPGRFSGRQFSNSRSEMNVSTLELGDSALYLCASSRDSNTEAFFGQGTRLTVV.

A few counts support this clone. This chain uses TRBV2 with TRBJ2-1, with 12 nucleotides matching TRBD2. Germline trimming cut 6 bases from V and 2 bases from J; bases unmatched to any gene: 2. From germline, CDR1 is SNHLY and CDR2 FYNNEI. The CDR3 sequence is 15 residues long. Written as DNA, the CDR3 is TGTGCCAGCAGACTAGCGGGGGGCCCCTACAATGAGCAGTTCTTC. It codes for CASRLAGGPYNEQFF.

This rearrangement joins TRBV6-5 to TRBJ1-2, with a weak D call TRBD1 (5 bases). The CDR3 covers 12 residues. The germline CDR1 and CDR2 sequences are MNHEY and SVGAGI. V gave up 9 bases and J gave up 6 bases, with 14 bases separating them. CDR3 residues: CASSTGTDGYTF. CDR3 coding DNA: TGTGCCAGTTCCACAGGTACGGATGGCTACACCTTC.

The DNA of the CDR3 is TGCGCCAGCAGCTTGTCCCCAGGGTTCTCTGGAAACACCATATATTTT. The encoded protein is CASSLSPGFSGNTIYF. V usage is TRBV5-1 and J usage is TRBJ1-3, with D possibly matching TRBD1 (5 bases). CDR3 length: 16 residues. The germline CDR1 and CDR2 sequences are SGHRS and YFSETQ. With 1 base removed from V and 0 bases from J, the gap between germline ends came to 11 bases. Full variable domain (outside the CDR3, taken from reference TRBV5-1 and TRBJ1-3): KAGVTQTPRYLIKTRGQQVTLSCSPISGHRSVSWYQQTPGQGLQFLFEYFSETQRNKGNFPGRFSGRQFSNSRSEMNVSTLELGDSALYLCASSLSPGFSGNTIYFGEGSWLTVV.